The next 14 T cell receptor beta chains were all read from a single sample in a study of graft-versus-host responses after intestinal transplantation. The antigens these receptors bind are not known. Some clones are missing from TCRdb's copy, which holds only in-frame ones; the method was immunoSEQ multiplex PCR. The data show 85,000 to 130,000 clones, roughly 87% seen once. The source material was unstimulated CD4+ T cells sorted from spleen or lymph node cells, sampled before intestinal transplant. The receptors derive from a human donor who received an intestinal transplant.

The J gene is TRBJ2-1, the V gene TRBV9, with a weak D call TRBD1 (6 bases). The CDR3 loop spans 15 amino acids. V was cut by 4 bases and J by 0 bases, with 11 bases left in between. The germline CDR1 and CDR2 sequences are SGDLS and YYNGEE. DNA of the CDR3: TGTGCCAGCAGCCCAAGGGGGAGCTCCTACAATGAGCAGTTCTTC. Translated, it gives CASSPRGSSYNEQFF.

This sequence joins TRBV18 and TRBJ1-2, with a tentative D call TRBD1 (5 bases). The CDR3 sequence is 15 residues long. V was trimmed by 3 bases and J by 2 bases, leaving 13 bases between them. Germline-derived CDR1 and CDR2 are KGHSH and LQKENI. CDR3 sequence: CASSPQEGPNYGYTF. The CDR3 nucleotides read TGTGCCAGCTCACCCCAAGAGGGACCGAACTATGGCTACACCTTC.

The chain joins TRBV4-1 to TRBJ2-7, with 11 bases matching TRBD2. Per the germline V gene, CDR1 is MGHRA and CDR2 is YSYEKL. The CDR3 length is 17 residues. Trimming removed 1 base from V and 1 base from J; junction bases left unmatched: 6. The CDR3 nucleotides are TGCGCCAGCAGCCAAGGCCGACTAGCGGGGCGATCCTACGAGCAGTACTTC. It encodes CASSQGRLAGRSYEQYF.

V and J are TRBV29-1 and TRBJ2-1; D not certain. CDR3 length equals 15 residues. Trimming left V 2 bases short and J 1 base short, with 12 bases between. CDR1 and CDR2 (germline): SQVTM, ANQGSEA. CDR3 sequence: CSVENGKRSYNEQFF. CDR3 DNA sequence: TGCAGCGTTGAAAATGGGAAAAGGTCCTACAATGAGCAGTTCTTC.

The rearrangement joins TRBV5-1 to TRBJ2-6; D might be TRBD1 (6 bases). Trimming pared 4 bases from V and 3 bases from J, leaving 17 bases between. CDR1 is SGHRS, CDR2 YFSETQ, per germline. There are 17 residues in the CDR3. This CDR3 is CASSMKVGALGANVLTF. Here the CDR3 DNA reads TGCGCCAGCAGCATGAAGGTGGGGGCACTTGGGGCCAACGTCCTGACTTTC.

The chain uses TRBV9 and TRBJ1-5, with D hard to call. The germline CDR1 and CDR2 sequences are SGDLS and YYNGEE. V shed 3 bases and J shed 1 base, with 11 bases lying between them. The CDR3 loop spans 15 amino acids. DNA for the CDR3: TGTGCCAGCAGCGCCGCCGACGGAAGCAATCAGCCCCAGCATTTT. It encodes CASSAADGSNQPQHF.

The chain joins TRBV21-1 to TRBJ2-7. TRBV21-1 is noted as a pseudogene. This CDR3 spans 15 amino acids. The CDR3: CASSKGEGQIYEQYF. CDR3 bases: TGTGCCAGCAGCAAAGGGGAGGGACAGATCTACGAGCAGTACTTC.

This chain connects TRBV13 to TRBJ2-5; 8 positions agree with TRBD1. Trimming removed 5 bases from V and 4 bases from J; junction bases left unmatched: 3. The CDR3 length is 13 residues. Germline V gene lookup returns CDR1 PRHDT and CDR2 FYEKMQ (reference sequence). The CDR3: CASSQDRGETQYF. The CDR3, as DNA: TGTGCCAGCAGCCAAGACAGGGGAGAGACCCAGTACTTC.

The rearrangement links TRBV5-1 to TRBJ2-7, with D possibly TRBD1 on 5 matching bases. Per germline, CDR1 SGHRS and CDR2 YFSETQ. The CDR3 length is 17 residues. Between the trimmed V and J ends, which lost 0 bases and 0 bases, there was a span of 16 bases. CDR3 region: CASSLATTASYSYEQYF. Written as DNA, the CDR3 is TGCGCCAGCAGCTTGGCCACGACAGCTAGTTACTCCTACGAGCAGTACTTC.

This chain uses TRBV27 with TRBJ1-6, with D unresolved. This CDR3 region has 16 residues. From germline, CDR1 is MNHEY and CDR2 SMNVEV (reference sequence). V was cut by 6 bases and J by 3 bases, with 15 bases left in between. In DNA, the CDR3 is TGTGCCAGCAGCCTCGACTCATACTTCTATAATTCACCCCTCCACTTT. It encodes CASSLDSYFYNSPLHF.

The chain carries TRBV11-3 and TRBJ2-3; 8 bases are a match to TRBD2. The J segment lost 4 bases and the V segment lost 4 bases, leaving 7 bases of the junction unmatched. This CDR3 comprises 15 residues. Germline CDR1 reads SGHNT; CDR2 reads YENEEA. Here the CDR3 DNA reads TGTGCCAGCAGCTCAACCCGCGGGAGGCCAGATACGCAGTATTTT. It codes for CASSSTRGRPDTQYF.

This chain uses TRBV6-1 with TRBJ2-5; 9 nucleotides agree with TRBD2. Looked up from germline, CDR1 is MNHNS and CDR2 is SASEGT. CDR3 length equals 15 residues. V lost 2 bases, J lost 4 bases, and 5 bases stayed unmatched. The CDR3 DNA reads as TGTGCCAGCAGTGAACAGCGGGGGGTTGCAGAGACCCAGTACTTC. Protein: CASSEQRGVAETQYF.

This clone has only one observation. The chain has TRBV5-1 and TRBJ2-1; 8 bases match TRBD2. The CDR3 covers 17 residues. Trimming cost V 2 bases and J 9 bases; bases outside gene matches: 16. From germline, CDR1 is SGHRS and CDR2 YFSETQ. The CDR3 sequence: CASSFYLSAGGRGEQFF. The CDR3 coding sequence is TGCGCCAGCAGCTTCTACCTTTCCGCGGGGGGCCGAGGTGAGCAGTTCTTC.

V is TRBV28 and J is TRBJ2-7; 8 bases fit TRBD1. The CDR3 spans 14 residues. Germline CDR1 MDHEN, CDR2 SYDVKM. V trimming: 6 bases; J trimming: 0 bases; junction bases outside the gene matches: 4. CDR3: CASSRTGTSYEQYF. The CDR3 coding sequence is TGTGCCAGCAGCCGGACAGGGACCTCCTACGAGCAGTACTTC.